This T cell receptor beta chain was identified in a study of T cell repertoires in cytomegalovirus infection. Germline CDR1 is MDHEN and CDR2 is SYDVKM. V gave up 4 bases and J gave up 13 bases, with 17 bases separating them. The CDR3 has 14 amino acids. This clonotype occurred a few times. No antigen is known for it. In TCRdb, the reads were re-called with MiXCR into one record per CDR3 protein. This table has about 900,000 distinct CDR3 sequences, 25% to 40% appearing once. The TCR comes from a human donor in good health (CMV status not recorded). Some clones in this sample may be carry-over from other donors' samples. Material: cultured CD8+ T cells from PBMCs, obtained from culture after CMV antigen stimulation. The rearrangement links TRBV28 to TRBJ1-6; no clear D. This CDR3 reads CASSSESSIWPLHF. CDR3 sequence (DNA): TGTGCCAGCAGTTCCGAGTCCTCCATATGGCCCCTCCACTTT.